This TCR beta chain stems from a study of siplizumab effects on memory and regulatory T cells. Sequencing used immunoSEQ multiplex PCR; TCRdb keeps in-frame clones, though not all of them. The data show 75,000 to 100,000 clones, with about 94% seen just once and around 1.5% held by the top ten. Germline CDR1 reads SNHLY; CDR2 reads FYNNEI. The CDR3 loop spans 15 amino acids. Trimming took 9 bases from V and 4 from J; bases not matched to a gene: 10. Sequences were obtained from non-Treg CD4+ T cells sorted from blood. V gene TRBV2 combines with J gene TRBJ2-3; 10 bases line up with TRBD2. This sequence originates from a human donor in good health. The CDR3 DNA reads TGTGCCAGTACAGCGGGACTAGCGTATGCAGATACGCAGTATTTT. It specifies CASTAGLAYADTQYF.